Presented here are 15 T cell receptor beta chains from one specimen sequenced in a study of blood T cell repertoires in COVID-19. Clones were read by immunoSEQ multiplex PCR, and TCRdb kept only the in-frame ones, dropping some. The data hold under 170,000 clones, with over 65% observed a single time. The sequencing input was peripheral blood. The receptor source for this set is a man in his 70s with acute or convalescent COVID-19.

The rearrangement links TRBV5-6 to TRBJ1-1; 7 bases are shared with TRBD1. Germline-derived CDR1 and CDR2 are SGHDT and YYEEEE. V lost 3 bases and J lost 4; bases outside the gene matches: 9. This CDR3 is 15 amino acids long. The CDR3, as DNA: TGTGCCAGCAGCTCGACCGACAGGGTGGGCACTGAAGCTTTCTTT. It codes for CASSSTDRVGTEAFF.

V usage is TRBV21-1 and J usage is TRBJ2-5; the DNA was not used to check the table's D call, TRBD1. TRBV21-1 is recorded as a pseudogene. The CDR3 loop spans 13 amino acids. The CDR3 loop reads CASIPGGGETQYF. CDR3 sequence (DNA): TGTGCCAGCATCCCAGGGGGAGGAGAGACCCAGTACTTC.

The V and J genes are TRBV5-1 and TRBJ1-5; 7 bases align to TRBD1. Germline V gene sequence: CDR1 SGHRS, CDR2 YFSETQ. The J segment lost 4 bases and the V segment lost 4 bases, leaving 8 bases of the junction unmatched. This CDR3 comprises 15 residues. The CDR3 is CASSRSGGTNQPQHF. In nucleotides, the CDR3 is TGCGCCAGCAGCCGATCAGGGGGTACAAATCAGCCCCAGCATTTT.

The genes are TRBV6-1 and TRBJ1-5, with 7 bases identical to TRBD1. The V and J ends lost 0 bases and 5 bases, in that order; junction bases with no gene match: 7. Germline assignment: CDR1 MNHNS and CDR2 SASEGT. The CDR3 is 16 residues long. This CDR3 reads CASSEARRQGDQPQHF. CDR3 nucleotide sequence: TGTGCCAGCAGTGAAGCGAGACGGCAGGGGGATCAGCCCCAGCATTTT.

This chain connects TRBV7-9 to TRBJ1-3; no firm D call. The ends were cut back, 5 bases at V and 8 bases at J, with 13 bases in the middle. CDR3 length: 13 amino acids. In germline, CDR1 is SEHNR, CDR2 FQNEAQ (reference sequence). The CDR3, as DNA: TGTGCCAGCAGCCCCGGCGAGGGTTACACCATATATTTT. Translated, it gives CASSPGEGYTIYF.

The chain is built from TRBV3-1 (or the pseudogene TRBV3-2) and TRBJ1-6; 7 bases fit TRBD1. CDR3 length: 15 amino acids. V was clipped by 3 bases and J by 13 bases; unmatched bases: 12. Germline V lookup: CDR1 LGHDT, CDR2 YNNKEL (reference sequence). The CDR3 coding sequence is TGTGCCAGCAGCCACTTGGGGACAGACTCTATCCCCCTCCACTTT. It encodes CASSHLGTDSIPLHF.

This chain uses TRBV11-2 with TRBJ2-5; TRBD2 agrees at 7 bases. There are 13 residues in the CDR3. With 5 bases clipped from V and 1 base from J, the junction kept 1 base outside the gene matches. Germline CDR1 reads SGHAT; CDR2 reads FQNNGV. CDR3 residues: CASSAGVQETQYF. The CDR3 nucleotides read TGTGCCAGCAGCGCGGGAGTCCAAGAGACCCAGTACTTC.

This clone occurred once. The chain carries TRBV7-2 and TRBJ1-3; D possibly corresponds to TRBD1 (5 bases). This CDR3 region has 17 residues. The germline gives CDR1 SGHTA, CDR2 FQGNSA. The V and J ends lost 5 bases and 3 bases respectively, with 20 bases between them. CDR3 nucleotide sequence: TGTGCCAGCAGCCCACGGGGGATCGGGGCCATTGGAAACACCATATATTTT. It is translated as CASSPRGIGAIGNTIYF.

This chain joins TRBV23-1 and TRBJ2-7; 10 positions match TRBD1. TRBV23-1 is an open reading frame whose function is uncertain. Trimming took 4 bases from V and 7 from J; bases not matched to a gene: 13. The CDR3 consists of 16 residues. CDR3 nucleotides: TGCGCCAGCAGTCCCAAAGCACGGGACAGGGGCCTGGAGCAGTACTTC. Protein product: CASSPKARDRGLEQYF.

The CDR3, as DNA: TGTGCCAGCAGTTCAATACAGGGGAGAGGCTACACCTTC. This encodes CASSSIQGRGYTF. The V call is TRBV28, the J call TRBJ1-2; 7 positions agree with TRBD1. Germline assignment: CDR1 MDHEN and CDR2 SYDVKM. J lost 8 bases, V lost 4 bases, and 7 bases had no gene match. CDR3 size: 13 residues.

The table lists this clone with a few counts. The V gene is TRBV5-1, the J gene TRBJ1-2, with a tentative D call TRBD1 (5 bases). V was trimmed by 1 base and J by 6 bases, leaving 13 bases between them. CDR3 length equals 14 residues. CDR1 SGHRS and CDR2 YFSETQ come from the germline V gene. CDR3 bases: TGCGCCAGCAGCTTGTCTCGTCGGGGGGATGGCTACACCTTC. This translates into CASSLSRRGDGYTF.

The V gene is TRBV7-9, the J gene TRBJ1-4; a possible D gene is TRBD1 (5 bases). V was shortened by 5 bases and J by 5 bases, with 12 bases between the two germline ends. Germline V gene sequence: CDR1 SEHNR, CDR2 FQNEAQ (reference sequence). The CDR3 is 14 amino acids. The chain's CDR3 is CASSGRVLNEKLFF. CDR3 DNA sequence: TGTGCCAGCAGCGGCAGGGTTCTGAATGAAAAACTGTTTTTT.

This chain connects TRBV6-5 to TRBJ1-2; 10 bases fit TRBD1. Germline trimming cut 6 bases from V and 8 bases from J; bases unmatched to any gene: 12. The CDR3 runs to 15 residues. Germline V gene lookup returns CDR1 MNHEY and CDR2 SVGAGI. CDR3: CASSTRDRGGGGYTF. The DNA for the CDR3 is TGTGCCAGCAGCACCCGGGACAGGGGCGGCGGGGGCTACACCTTC.

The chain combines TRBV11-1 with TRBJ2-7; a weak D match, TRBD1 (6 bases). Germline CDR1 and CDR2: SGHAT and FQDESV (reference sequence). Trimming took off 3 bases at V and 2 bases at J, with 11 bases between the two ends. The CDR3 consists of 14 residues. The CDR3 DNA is TGTGCCAGCAGCTTTGGGGCAGGGGCCTACGAGCAGTACTTC. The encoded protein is CASSFGAGAYEQYF.

The CDR3: CASSLRDRSKSTDTQYF. CDR3 coding DNA: TGCGCCAGCAGCTTGAGGGACAGGTCGAAATCCACAGATACGCAGTATTTT. The genes are TRBV5-1 and TRBJ2-3, with 8 bases fitting TRBD1. After removal of 1 base from V and 2 bases from J, the junction contained 9 bases not matched to a gene. The CDR3 covers 17 residues. Germline loops: CDR1 SGHRS, CDR2 YFSETQ.